Shown below are 15 T cell receptor beta chains from a single sample sequenced in a study of blood T cell repertoires in COVID-19. Produced via immunoSEQ multiplex PCR; TCRdb's table is partial and in-frame only. The repertoire has about 210,000 clones, roughly 78% of them found once; the top ten carry 12%. Sequenced: peripheral blood. These receptors all stem from a woman aged 40-49 years with acute or convalescent COVID-19.

This clone was found a few times. The rearrangement uses TRBV6-2 or TRBV6-3 and TRBJ2-3, with TRBD2 as a possible D gene (5 bases). From germline, CDR1 is MNHEY and CDR2 SVGEGT. This CDR3 has 14 residues. With 2 bases removed from V and 4 bases from J, the gap between germline ends came to 10 bases. CDR3 nucleotide sequence: TGTGCCAGCAGTTACGGGAGTTTCGCAGATACGCAGTATTTT. Its translation is CASSYGSFADTQYF.

The chain links TRBV12-3 or TRBV12-4 to TRBJ1-1; a possible D gene is TRBD1 (6 bases). V was shortened by 3 bases and J by 6 bases, with 11 bases between the two germline ends. The CDR3 loop spans 13 amino acids. The CDR3 DNA follows: TGTGCCAGCAGTTTCGCAGGGGCCCCTGAAGCTTTCTTT. Amino acids: CASSFAGAPEAFF.

This rearrangement joins TRBV5-4 to TRBJ2-5; 11 bases match TRBD2. This CDR3 has 16 amino acids. CDR1 is SGHNT and CDR2 is YYREEE in the germline V gene (reference sequence). Trimming cost V 4 bases and J 3 bases; bases outside gene matches: 8. The CDR3 protein is CASSLLAGGDEETQYF. In DNA, the CDR3 is TGTGCCAGCAGCCTCTTAGCGGGAGGGGACGAAGAGACCCAGTACTTC.

The chain joins TRBV6-6 to TRBJ2-7; weak D call: TRBD1 (7 bases). The V gene's germline CDR1 is MNHNY and CDR2 SVGAGI (reference sequence). The CDR3 totals 15 residues. V was trimmed by 6 bases and J by 0 bases, leaving 15 bases between them. The CDR3 loop is CASRPPGGLSYEQYF. The CDR3 DNA is TGTGCCAGCAGGCCCCCAGGGGGGCTCTCCTACGAGCAGTACTTC.

This sequence joins TRBV5-1 and TRBJ2-7; 8 nucleotides align to TRBD1. This CDR3 comprises 15 residues. J lost 2 bases, V lost 1 base, and 5 bases had no gene match. Germline V gives CDR1 SGHRS, CDR2 YFSETQ. The CDR3 spells CASSLQGAGTYEQYF. In DNA, the CDR3 is TGCGCCAGCAGCTTGCAGGGGGCGGGGACCTACGAGCAGTACTTC.

This rearrangement joins TRBV7-9 to TRBJ2-7; 7 bases match TRBD1. The CDR3 is made up of 13 amino acids. V shed 5 bases, J shed 6 bases, and the junction held 7 bases outside the gene matches. Germline V CDR1 and CDR2: SEHNR, FQNEAQ (reference sequence). CDR3 region: CASSPGTVSEQYF. In nucleotides, the CDR3 is TGTGCCAGCAGCCCCGGGACAGTGAGCGAGCAGTACTTC.

On this clone: This specimen includes other DNA sequences encoding the same CDR3. This sequence joins TRBV19 and TRBJ1-6; tentatively, D is TRBD1 (5 bases). The CDR3 has 14 residues. Germline assignment: CDR1 LNHDA and CDR2 SQIVND (reference sequence). Trimming shortened V by 3 bases and J by 6 bases, and 9 bases separated the two germline ends. The CDR3 is CASSIRGGNSPLHF. CDR3 in DNA: TGTGCCAGTAGTATCCGGGGGGGTAATTCACCCCTCCACTTT.

The chain combines TRBV4-3 with TRBJ2-7; TRBD2 aligns across 11 bases. The CDR3 is 15 amino acids. V was clipped by 1 base and J by 1 base; unmatched bases: 0. Germline V gene data show CDR1 as LGHNA and CDR2 as YSLEER. This chain's CDR3 is CASSQVAGGSYEQYF. Here the CDR3 DNA reads TGCGCCAGCAGCCAAGTAGCGGGAGGGTCCTACGAGCAGTACTTC.

The chain has TRBV25-1 and TRBJ1-3; TRBD1 matches 8 bases. Germline assignment: CDR1 MGHDK and CDR2 SYGVNS. The V gene end was trimmed by 2 bases and the J gene end by 4 bases; junction bases not matched to a gene: 10. This CDR3 contains 17 residues. CDR3 residues: CASSEIDRGSLGNTIYF. The CDR3 DNA sequence: TGTGCCAGCAGTGAAATTGACAGGGGCTCGCTCGGAAACACCATATATTTT. The variable domain in full, completed from reference TRBV25-1 and TRBJ1-3, reads EADIYQTPRYLVIGTGKKITLECSQTMGHDKMYWYQQDPGMELHLIHYSYGVNSTEKGDLSSESTVSRIRTEHFPLTLESARPSHTSQYLCASSEIDRGSLGNTIYFGEGSWLTVV.

V gene TRBV15 combines with J gene TRBJ2-1, with 11 bases aligning to TRBD2. This CDR3 is 16 amino acids long. Trimming cost V 1 base and J 9 bases; bases outside gene matches: 8. Germline assignment: CDR1 LNHNV and CDR2 YYDKDF (reference sequence). The CDR3 DNA follows: TGTGCCACCAGCAGAGTGAATAGCGGGAGGGCCGTTGAGCAGTTCTTC. This translates into CATSRVNSGRAVEQFF.

J is TRBJ2-1 and V is TRBV11-2; no clear D. The CDR3 has 14 residues. Germline V CDR1 and CDR2: SGHAT, FQNNGV. Trimming pared 0 bases from V and 10 bases from J, leaving 13 bases between. CDR3 DNA: TGTGCCAGCAGCTTAGATCGGATAGCCGGGGAGCAGTTCTTC. Residues: CASSLDRIAGEQFF.

The V and J genes are TRBV7-2 and TRBJ2-7, with D maybe TRBD1 (7 bases). Germline values: CDR1 SGHTA, CDR2 FQGNSA. The length of the CDR3 is 15 residues. Trimming cost V 5 bases and J 0 bases, with 14 bases left between them. CDR3 region: CASSRAGQSSYEQYF. CDR3 DNA sequence: TGTGCCAGCAGCAGGGCGGGACAGAGCTCCTACGAGCAGTACTTC.

The gene calls are TRBV5-5 and TRBJ1-1, with 7 positions matching TRBD1. The germline CDR1 and CDR2 sequences are SGHKS and YYEKEE (reference sequence). The CDR3 length is 15 residues. With V trimmed by 2 bases and J by 4 bases, 8 bases remained unmatched. The DNA for the CDR3 is TGTGCCAGCAGCTTCCTTACAGGGGCGGGCACTGAAGCTTTCTTT. It is translated as CASSFLTGAGTEAFF.

V is TRBV5-1 and J is TRBJ2-7, with TRBD2 matching over 10 bases. Germline V gives CDR1 SGHRS, CDR2 YFSETQ. V was pared by 5 bases and J by 2 bases, with 4 bases of the junction left unmatched. The CDR3 spans 14 residues. The CDR3: CASSSSGGAYEQYF. The CDR3 region has the DNA TGCGCCAGCAGTTCGAGCGGGGGGGCCTACGAGCAGTACTTC.

This chain connects TRBV3-1 (or the pseudogene TRBV3-2) to TRBJ1-2; D may be TRBD1 (6 bases). The CDR3 consists of 16 residues. Germline-derived CDR1 and CDR2 are LGHDT and YNNKEL (reference sequence). Trimming removed 0 bases at V and 5 bases at J, with 16 bases between. In DNA, the CDR3 is TGTGCCAGCAGCCAAGATCCCGGGGGGCGTCGGTATGGCTACACCTTC. This translates into CASSQDPGGRRYGYTF.